Listed here is a single T cell receptor beta chain. As yet, its antigen is unknown. This entry is derived from a study of CXCR3-negative and CXCR3-positive naive CD8 T cells. Study-level results: Because surface CD5 did not distinguish the naive subsets, TCR strength was inferred from TRB CDR3 properties. CXCR3-positive naive cells had TRB CDR3s that were more hydrophobic than CXCR3-negative naive cells had.

This CDR3 contains 15 residues. Germline CDR1 reads SEHNR; CDR2 reads FQNEAQ (reference sequence). Carrying UMI labels, the TRB cDNA libraries were prepared through 5' RACE. Reanalyzing the 5' RACE reads, TCRdb keeps one entry per CDR3 protein, without DNA. This sample contains some 120,000 distinct CDR3 sequences. J is TRBJ2-7 and V is TRBV7-9; TCRdb's D gene call, TRBD1, goes unchecked for lack of DNA. What was sequenced was naive CXCR3+ CD8+ T cells from blood. The subset was: CD45RO-CCR7+CD27+CD95- naive CD8+ T cells expressing CXCR3 (TNR3+). This TCR derives from a human donor in good health. Some clones in this sample may be carry-over from other donors' samples. The CDR3 loop reads CASSADRGRVYEQYF.